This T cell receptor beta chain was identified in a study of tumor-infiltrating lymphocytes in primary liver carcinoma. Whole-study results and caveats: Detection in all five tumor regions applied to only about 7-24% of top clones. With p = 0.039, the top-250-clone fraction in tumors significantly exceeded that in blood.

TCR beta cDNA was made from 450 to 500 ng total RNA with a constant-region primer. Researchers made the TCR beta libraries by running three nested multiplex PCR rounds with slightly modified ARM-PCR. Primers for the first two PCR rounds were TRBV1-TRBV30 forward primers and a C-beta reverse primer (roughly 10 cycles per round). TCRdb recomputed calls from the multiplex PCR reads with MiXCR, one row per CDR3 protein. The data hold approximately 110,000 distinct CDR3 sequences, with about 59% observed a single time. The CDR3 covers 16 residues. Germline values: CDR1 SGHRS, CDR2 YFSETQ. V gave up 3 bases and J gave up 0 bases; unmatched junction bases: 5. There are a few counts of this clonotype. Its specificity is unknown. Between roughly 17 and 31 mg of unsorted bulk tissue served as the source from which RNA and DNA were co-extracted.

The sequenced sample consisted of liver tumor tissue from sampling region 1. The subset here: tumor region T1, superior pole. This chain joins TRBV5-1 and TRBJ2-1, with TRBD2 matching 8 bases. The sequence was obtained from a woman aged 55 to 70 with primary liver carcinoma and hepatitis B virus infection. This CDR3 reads CASSWGGTSSYNEQFF. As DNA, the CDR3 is TGCGCCAGCAGCTGGGGCGGGACTAGCTCCTACAATGAGCAGTTCTTC.